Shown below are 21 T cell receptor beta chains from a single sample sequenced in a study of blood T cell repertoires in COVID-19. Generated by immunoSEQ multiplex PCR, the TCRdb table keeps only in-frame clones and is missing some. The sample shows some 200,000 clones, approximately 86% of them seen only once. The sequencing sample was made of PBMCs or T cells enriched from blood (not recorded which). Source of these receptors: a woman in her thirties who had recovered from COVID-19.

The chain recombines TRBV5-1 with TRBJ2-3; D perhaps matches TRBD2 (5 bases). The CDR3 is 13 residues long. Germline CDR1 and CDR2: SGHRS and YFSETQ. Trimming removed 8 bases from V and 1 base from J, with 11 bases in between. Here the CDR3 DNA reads TGCGCCAGTAGTGACTACCGCACAGATACGCAGTATTTT. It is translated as CASSDYRTDTQYF.

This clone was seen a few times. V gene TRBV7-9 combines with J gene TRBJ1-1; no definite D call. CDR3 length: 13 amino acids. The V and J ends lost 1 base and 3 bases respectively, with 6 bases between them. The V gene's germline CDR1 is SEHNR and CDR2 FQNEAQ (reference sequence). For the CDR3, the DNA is TGTGCCAGCAGCTTAGTTCAGGACACTGAAGCTTTCTTT. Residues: CASSLVQDTEAFF.

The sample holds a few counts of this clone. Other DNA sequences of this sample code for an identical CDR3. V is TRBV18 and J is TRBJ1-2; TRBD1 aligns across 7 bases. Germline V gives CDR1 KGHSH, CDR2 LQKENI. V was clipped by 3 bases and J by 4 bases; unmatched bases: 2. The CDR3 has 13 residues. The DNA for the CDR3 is TGTGCCAGCTCACCGGGACAGCTCTATGGCTACACCTTC. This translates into CASSPGQLYGYTF. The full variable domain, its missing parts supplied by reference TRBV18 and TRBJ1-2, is NAGVMQNPRHLVRRRGQEARLRCSPMKGHSHVYWYRQLPEEGLKFMVYLQKENIIDESGMPKERFSAEFPKEGPSILRIQQVVRGDSAAYFCASSPGQLYGYTFGSGTRLTVV.

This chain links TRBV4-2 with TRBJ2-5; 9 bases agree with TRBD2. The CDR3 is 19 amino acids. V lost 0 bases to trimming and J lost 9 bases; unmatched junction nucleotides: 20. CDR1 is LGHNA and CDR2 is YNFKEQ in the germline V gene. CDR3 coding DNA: TGTGCCAGCAGCCAAGATCCCCCCGTTGAGACTAGCGGTTCTTTGGCCCAGTACTTC. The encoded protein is CASSQDPPVETSGSLAQYF.

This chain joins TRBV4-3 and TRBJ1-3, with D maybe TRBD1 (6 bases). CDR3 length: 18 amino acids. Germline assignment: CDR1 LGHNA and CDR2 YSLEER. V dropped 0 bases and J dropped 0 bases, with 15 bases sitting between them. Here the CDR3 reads CASSQDWSAGASGNTIYF. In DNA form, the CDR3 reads TGCGCCAGCAGCCAAGATTGGTCGGCAGGGGCCTCTGGAAACACCATATATTTT.

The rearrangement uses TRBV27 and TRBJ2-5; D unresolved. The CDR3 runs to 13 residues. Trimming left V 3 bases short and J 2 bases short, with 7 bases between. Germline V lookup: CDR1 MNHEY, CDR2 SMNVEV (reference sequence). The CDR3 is CASSFHVQETQYF. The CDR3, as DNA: TGTGCCAGCAGTTTCCATGTTCAAGAGACCCAGTACTTC.

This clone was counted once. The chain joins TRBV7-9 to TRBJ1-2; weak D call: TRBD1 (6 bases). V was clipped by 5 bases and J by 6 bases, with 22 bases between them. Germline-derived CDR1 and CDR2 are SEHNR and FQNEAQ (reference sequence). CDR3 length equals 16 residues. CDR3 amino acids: CASSRDLGGGGHGYTF. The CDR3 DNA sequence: TGTGCCAGCAGCCGCGACTTGGGGGGCGGGGGTCATGGCTACACCTTC.

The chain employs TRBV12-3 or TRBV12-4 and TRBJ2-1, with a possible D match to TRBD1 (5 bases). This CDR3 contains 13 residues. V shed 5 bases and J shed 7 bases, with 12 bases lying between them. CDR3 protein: CASSQQTANEQFF. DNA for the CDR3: TGTGCCAGCAGTCAGCAGACAGCAAATGAGCAGTTCTTC.

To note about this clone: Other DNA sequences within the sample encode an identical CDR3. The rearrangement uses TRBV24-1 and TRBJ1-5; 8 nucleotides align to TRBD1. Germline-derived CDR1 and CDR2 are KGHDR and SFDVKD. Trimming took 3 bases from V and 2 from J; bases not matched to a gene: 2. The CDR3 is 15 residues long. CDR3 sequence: CATSDPGQGNQPQHF. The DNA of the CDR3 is TGTGCCACCAGTGATCCGGGACAGGGCAATCAGCCCCAGCATTTT.

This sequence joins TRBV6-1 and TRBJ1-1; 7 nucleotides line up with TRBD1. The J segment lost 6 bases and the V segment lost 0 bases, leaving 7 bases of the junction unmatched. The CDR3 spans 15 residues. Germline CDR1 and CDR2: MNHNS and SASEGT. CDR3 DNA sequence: TGTGCCAGCAGTGAAGCAGGGGGCTACGTCGCTGAAGCTTTCTTT. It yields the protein CASSEAGGYVAEAFF.

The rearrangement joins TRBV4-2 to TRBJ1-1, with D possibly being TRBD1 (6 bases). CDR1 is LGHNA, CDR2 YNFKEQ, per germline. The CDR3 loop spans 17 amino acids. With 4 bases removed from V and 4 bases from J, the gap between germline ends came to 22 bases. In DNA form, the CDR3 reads TGTGCCAGCAGCCTGACCGCCGGGACAACTAGTAGCACTGAAGCTTTCTTT. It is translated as CASSLTAGTTSSTEAFF.

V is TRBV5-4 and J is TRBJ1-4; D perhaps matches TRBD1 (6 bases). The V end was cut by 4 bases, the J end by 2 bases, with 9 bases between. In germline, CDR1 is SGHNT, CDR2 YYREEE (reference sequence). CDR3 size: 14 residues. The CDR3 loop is CASSATGTNEKLFF. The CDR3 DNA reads TGTGCCAGCAGCGCAACAGGGACTAATGAAAAACTGTTTTTT.

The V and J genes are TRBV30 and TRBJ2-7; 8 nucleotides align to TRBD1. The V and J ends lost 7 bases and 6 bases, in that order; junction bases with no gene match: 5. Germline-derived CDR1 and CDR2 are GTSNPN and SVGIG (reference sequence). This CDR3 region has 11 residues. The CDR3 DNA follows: TGTGCCTTCGGACAGGGCGGCGAGCAGTACTTC. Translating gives CAFGQGGEQYF.

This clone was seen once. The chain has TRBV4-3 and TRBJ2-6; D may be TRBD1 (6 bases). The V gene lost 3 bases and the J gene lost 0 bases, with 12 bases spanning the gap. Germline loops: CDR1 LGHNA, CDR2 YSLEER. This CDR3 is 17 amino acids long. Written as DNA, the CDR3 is TGCGCCAGCAGCCACCGGGACACAAGCTCTGGGGCCAACGTCCTGACTTTC. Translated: CASSHRDTSSGANVLTF.

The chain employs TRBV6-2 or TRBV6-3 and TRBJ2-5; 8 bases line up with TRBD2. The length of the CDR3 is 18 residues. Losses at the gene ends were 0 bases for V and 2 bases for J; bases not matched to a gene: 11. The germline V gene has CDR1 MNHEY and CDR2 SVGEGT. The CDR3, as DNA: TGTGCCAGCAGTTACTCGCCAGCGGGGGCCTTTTTTCAAGAGACCCAGTACTTC. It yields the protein CASSYSPAGAFFQETQYF.

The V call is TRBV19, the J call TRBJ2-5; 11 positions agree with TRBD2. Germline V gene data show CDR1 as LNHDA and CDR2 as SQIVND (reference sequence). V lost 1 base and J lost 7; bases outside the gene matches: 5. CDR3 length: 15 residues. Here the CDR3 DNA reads TGTGCCAGTAGTATAGGCCTAGCGGGAGGCTTGACCCAGTACTTC. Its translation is CASSIGLAGGLTQYF.

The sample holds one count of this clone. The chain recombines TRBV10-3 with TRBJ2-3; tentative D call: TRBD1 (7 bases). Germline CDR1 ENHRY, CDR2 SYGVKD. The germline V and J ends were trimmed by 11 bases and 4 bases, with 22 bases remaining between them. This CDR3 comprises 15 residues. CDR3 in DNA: TGTGCCGGCGGGGAACCGGGACAGAACCCAGATACGCAGTATTTT. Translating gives CAGGEPGQNPDTQYF.

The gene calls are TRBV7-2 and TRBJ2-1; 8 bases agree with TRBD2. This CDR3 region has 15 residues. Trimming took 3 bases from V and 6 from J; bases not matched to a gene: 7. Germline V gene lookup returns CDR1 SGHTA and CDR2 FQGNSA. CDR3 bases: TGTGCCAGCAGCTTGTTTGGCGGGGGGACCAATGAGCAGTTCTTC. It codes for CASSLFGGGTNEQFF.

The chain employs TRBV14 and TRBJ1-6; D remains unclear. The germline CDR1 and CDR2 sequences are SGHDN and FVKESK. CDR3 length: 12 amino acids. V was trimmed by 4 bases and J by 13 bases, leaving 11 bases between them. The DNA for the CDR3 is TGTGCCAGCAGCCCCGGGGTGGGTCCCCTCCACTTT. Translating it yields CASSPGVGPLHF.

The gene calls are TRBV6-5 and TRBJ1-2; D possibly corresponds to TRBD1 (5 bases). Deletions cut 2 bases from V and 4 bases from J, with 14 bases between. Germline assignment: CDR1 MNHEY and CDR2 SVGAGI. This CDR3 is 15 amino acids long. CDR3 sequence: CASSYGAGPPYGYTF. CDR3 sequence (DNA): TGTGCCAGCAGTTACGGGGCAGGCCCCCCCTATGGCTACACCTTC.

CDR3 loop: CASSPVDRAPGELFF. CDR3 nucleotides: TGTGCCAGCTCACCAGTGGACAGGGCTCCCGGGGAGCTGTTTTTT. The J gene is TRBJ2-2, the V gene TRBV18, with TRBD1 identical over 8 bases. Looked up from germline, CDR1 is KGHSH and CDR2 is LQKENI. With V trimmed by 2 bases and J by 6 bases, 5 bases remained unmatched. This CDR3 has 15 amino acids.